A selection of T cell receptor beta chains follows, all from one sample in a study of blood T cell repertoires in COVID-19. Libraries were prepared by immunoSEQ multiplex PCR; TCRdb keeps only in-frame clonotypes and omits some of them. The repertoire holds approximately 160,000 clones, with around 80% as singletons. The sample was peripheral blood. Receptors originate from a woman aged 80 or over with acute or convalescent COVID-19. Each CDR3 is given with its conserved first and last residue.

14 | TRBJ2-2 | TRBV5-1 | CAISGLGNTGELFF
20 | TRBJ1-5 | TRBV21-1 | CASSKFLGKRTGYSNQPQHF
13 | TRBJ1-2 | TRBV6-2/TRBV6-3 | CASSPREVGGYTF
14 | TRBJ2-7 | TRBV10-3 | CAISALAGSYEQYF
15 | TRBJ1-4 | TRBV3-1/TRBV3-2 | CASSPPGGFNEKLFF
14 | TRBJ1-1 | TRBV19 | CASSIDQGITEAFF
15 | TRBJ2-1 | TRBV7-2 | CASTYTGGTYNEQFF
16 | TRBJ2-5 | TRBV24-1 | CATSDGTSGIQETQYF
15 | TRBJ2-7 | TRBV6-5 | CASSYSETGLNEQYF
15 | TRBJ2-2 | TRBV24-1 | CATSDLRRGTGELFF
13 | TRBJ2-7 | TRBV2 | CASKGGRNYEQYF
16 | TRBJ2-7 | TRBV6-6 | CASRLRRDRDTYEQYF
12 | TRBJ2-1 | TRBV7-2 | CASSLKRAEQFF
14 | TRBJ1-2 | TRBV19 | CATYAGQGGYGYTF
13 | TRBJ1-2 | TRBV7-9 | CASSLASNYGYTF
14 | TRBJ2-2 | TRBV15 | CATRRGSNTGELFF
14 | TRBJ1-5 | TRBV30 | CAWSRERGLQPQHF
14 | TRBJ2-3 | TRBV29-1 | CSVLRPREADTQYF
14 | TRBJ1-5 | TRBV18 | CASSTSGVNQPQHF
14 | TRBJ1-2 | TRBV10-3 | CATSQGQSNDGYTF
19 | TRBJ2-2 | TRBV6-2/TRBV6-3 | CASSYSPAGGHRFFGELFF
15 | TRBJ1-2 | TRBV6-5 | CASSRTGGGDYGYTF
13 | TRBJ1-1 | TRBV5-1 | CASRVQGRTEAFF
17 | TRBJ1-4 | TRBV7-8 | CASSADRGFATNEKLFF
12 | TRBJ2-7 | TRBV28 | CASSLTSYEQYF
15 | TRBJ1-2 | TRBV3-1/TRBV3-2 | CASSQETGDRNGYTF
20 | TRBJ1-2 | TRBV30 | CAWSRQSPDRTRGANYGYTF
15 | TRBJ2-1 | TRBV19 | CASSIFPGSYNEQFF
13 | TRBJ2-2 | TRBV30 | CAWELDFTGELFF
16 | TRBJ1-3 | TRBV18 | CASLPTQPDSGNTIYF
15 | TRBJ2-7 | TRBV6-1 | CASSETTGGYWEQYF
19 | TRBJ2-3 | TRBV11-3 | CASSLGGDRTPSGTDTQYF
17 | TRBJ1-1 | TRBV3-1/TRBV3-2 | CASSQGGGQGGFTEAFF
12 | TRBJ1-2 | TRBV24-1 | CATSGQSYGYTF
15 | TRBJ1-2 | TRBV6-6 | CASSYGEILNYGYTF
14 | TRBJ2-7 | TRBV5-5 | CASSLDDSSYEQYF
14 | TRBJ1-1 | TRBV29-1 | CSVEDPGSFSEAFF
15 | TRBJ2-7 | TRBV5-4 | CASSPSSGSSYEQYF
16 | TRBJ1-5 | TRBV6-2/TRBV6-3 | CASSYRPRGGGQPQHF
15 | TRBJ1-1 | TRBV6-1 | CASSESGGLHTEAFF
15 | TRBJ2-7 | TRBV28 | CASSLGGQGLKRQYF